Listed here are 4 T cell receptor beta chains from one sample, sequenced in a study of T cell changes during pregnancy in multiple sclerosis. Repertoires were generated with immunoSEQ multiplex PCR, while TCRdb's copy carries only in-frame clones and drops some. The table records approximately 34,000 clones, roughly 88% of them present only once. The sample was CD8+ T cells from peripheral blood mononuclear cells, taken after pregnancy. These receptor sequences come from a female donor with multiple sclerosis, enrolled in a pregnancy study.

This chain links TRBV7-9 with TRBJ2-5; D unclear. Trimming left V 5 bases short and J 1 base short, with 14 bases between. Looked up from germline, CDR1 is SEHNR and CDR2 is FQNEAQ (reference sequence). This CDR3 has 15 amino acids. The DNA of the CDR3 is TGTGCCAGCAGCACCGGGTCCCCCAGCCAAGAGACCCAGTACTTC. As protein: CASSTGSPSQETQYF.

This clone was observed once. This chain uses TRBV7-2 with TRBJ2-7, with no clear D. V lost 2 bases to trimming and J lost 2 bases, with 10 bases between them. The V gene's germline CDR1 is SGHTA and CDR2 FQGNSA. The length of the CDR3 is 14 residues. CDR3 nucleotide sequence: TGTGCCAGCAGCTTATATGGCGGTACCTACGAGCAGTACTTC. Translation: CASSLYGGTYEQYF.

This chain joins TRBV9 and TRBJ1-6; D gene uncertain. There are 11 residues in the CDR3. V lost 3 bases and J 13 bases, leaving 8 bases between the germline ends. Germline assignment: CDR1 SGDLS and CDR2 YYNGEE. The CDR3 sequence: CASSAGGPLHF. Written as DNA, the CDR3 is TGTGCCAGCAGCGCCGGCGGGCCCCTCCACTTT.

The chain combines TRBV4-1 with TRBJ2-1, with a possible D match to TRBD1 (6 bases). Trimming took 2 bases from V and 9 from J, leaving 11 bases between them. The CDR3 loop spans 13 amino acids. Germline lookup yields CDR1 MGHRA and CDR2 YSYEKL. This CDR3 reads CASSQMTGLEQFF. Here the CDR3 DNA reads TGCGCCAGCAGCCAAATGACAGGCCTTGAGCAGTTCTTC.